This TCR beta chain was sequenced during a study of monozygotic twins with inflammatory bowel disease. Overall study results and limits: No separation of different T cell subtypes was possible. IBD patients had lower TCRbeta diversity (inverse Simpson) than healthy co-twins.

With the 5' RACE reads reprocessed, TCRdb shows one record per CDR3 protein and no DNA. This sample's table reports about 380,000 distinct CDR3 sequences. Comments on this clonotype: The antigen remains undetermined.

Germline V gene data show CDR1 as KGHSH and CDR2 as LQKENI. The CDR3 totals 13 residues. This receptor was identified in a human donor with ulcerative colitis or Crohn's disease, or a healthy co-twin of an affected twin (not recorded which). The chain employs TRBV18 and TRBJ1-4. Sequenced: blood. The CDR3 here is CASSFSENEKLFF.